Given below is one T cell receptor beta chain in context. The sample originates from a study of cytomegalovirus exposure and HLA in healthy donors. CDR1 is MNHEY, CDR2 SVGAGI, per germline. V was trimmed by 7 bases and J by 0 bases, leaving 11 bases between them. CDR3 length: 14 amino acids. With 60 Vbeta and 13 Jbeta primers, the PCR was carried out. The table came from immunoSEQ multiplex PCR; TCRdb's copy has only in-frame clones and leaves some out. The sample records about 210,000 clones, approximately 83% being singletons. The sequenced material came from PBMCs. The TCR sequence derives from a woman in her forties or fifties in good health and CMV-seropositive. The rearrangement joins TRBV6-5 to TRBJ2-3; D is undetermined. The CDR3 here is CASKTEFSTDTQYF. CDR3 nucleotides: TGTGCCAGCAAGACTGAGTTTAGCACAGATACGCAGTATTTT.